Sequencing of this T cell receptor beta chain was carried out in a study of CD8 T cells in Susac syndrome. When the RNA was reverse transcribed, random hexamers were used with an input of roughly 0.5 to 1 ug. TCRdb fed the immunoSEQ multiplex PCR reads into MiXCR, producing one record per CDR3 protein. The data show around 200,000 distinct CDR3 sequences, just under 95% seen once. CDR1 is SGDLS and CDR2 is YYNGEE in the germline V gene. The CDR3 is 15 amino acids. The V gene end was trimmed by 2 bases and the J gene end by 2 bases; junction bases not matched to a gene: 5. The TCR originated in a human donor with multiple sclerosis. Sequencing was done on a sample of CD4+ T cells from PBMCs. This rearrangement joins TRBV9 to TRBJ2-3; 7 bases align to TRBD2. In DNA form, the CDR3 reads TGTGCCAGCAGCGTCAGCGGGGCCTCCACAGATACGCAGTATTTT. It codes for CASSVSGASTDTQYF.